The clone carrying this T cell receptor (beta chain) showed up many times. The antigen remains undetermined. This entry is derived from a study of T cells after yellow fever vaccination. Study background: In the case of low-cell-number fractions, SMART-Seq v4 Ultra Low Input was used for preparation.

Study-level points and caveats: Post-booster samples contained most primary-vaccination clones (approximately 96% CD4, almost 90% CD8). Compared with primary, the secondary response was weaker and peaked at day 5, not 15.

Germline CDR1 is SQVTM and CDR2 is ANQGSEA. V was pared by 7 bases and J by 1 base, with 7 bases of the junction left unmatched. There are 14 residues in the CDR3. The study made its TCR cDNA through 5'RACE template switching. That step introduced a universal primer site along with UMIs. Via MiXCR, TCRdb re-called the 5' RACE reads, giving one row per CDR3 protein. The sample lists around 250,000 distinct CDR3 sequences, about 5.2% seen once, with around 3.3% in the top ten. Sequences were derived from CD4+ T cells sorted from PBMCs, sampled on the day of the yellow fever booster vaccination. The chain uses TRBV29-1 and TRBJ2-1, with 7 bases aligning to TRBD1. This clonotype originated in a man aged 18 to 35 who received the YFV17D yellow fever vaccine. The CDR3 region is CSARDRASYNEQFF. The CDR3 DNA reads TGCAGCGCCCGAGACAGGGCTTCCTACAATGAGCAGTTCTTC.